This entry lists 12 T cell receptor beta chains sequenced from one sample in a study of T cell responses to AZD1222 COVID-19 vaccine. The protocol was immunoSEQ multiplex PCR, while the TCRdb copy is restricted to in-frame clones and leaves out a portion. The table lists under 200,000 clones, 93% of them singletons, with about 3.9% in the top ten. The starting material was peripheral blood, obtained on day 0 of AZD1222 vaccination. These receptors all come from an adult in good health.

The J gene is TRBJ1-2, the V gene TRBV6-5, with TRBD1 as a possible D gene (5 bases). Germline V gives CDR1 MNHEY, CDR2 SVGAGI. V gave up 0 bases and J gave up 4 bases, with 9 bases separating them. CDR3 length: 14 amino acids. The DNA for the CDR3 is TGTGCCAGCAGTTACTCTGGGGCCCTCTATGGCTACACCTTC. The encoded protein is CASSYSGALYGYTF.

The rearrangement uses TRBV6-5 and TRBJ2-7, with TRBD1 matching 7 bases. V lost 4 bases and J lost 7; bases outside the gene matches: 7. CDR3 size: 13 residues. Germline V CDR1 and CDR2: MNHEY, SVGAGI. In DNA, the CDR3 is TGTGCCAGCAGTTGGACAGGTAATTGGGAGCAGTACTTC. This gives the protein CASSWTGNWEQYF.

CDR3 in amino acids: CASSVWGQKYSSYNSPLHF. The CDR3, as DNA: TGTGCCAGCAGTGTCTGGGGACAGAAGTACAGCTCCTATAATTCACCCCTCCACTTT. The chain joins TRBV6-1 to TRBJ1-6, with 7 bases that match TRBD1. Trimming removed 4 bases from V and 0 bases from J; junction bases left unmatched: 12. This CDR3 spans 19 amino acids. Germline lookup yields CDR1 MNHNS and CDR2 SASEGT.

The chain links TRBV5-4 to TRBJ1-2; the match to TRBD1 covers 7 bases. V dropped 4 bases and J dropped 4; count of bases not matched to a gene: 7. Germline V CDR1 and CDR2: SGHNT, YYREEE (reference sequence). The CDR3 sequence is 14 residues long. CDR3 sequence reads: CASSTEQGSYGYTF. DNA for the CDR3: TGTGCCAGCAGCACGGAACAGGGGAGCTATGGCTACACCTTC.

This clone was recorded only once. The V call is TRBV19, the J call TRBJ1-6, with TRBD1 identical over 9 bases. With V trimmed by 4 bases and J by 9 bases, 7 bases remained unmatched. The CDR3 is 15 residues long. The germline CDR1 and CDR2 sequences are LNHDA and SQIVND (reference sequence). CDR3 sequence (DNA): TGTGCCAGTAGTAATCCCGGGACAGGGTCTTCACCCCTCCACTTT. It codes for CASSNPGTGSSPLHF.

The J gene is TRBJ1-2, the V gene TRBV21-1; the table's D call, TRBD1, has no DNA check behind it. TRBV21-1 is assigned pseudogene status. There are 15 residues in the CDR3. CDR3 region: CASSKGAAGAHGYTF. The CDR3 coding sequence is TGTGCCAGCAGCAAAGGAGCGGCAGGGGCGCATGGCTACACCTTC.

This clone appeared a single time. This sequence joins TRBV28 and TRBJ1-1; D call uncertain. This CDR3 is built from 18 residues. V was trimmed by 5 bases and J by 3 bases, leaving 25 bases between them. Germline CDR1 MDHEN, CDR2 SYDVKM. CDR3 sequence reads: CASSLPYDRHLQDTEAFF. In nucleotides, the CDR3 is TGTGCCAGCAGTCTCCCTTACGACCGCCACCTACAAGACACTGAAGCTTTCTTT.

The V and J genes are TRBV5-6 and TRBJ1-3; no clear D. Trimming took off 4 bases at V and 3 bases at J, with 17 bases between the two ends. CDR1 is SGHDT and CDR2 is YYEEEE in the germline V gene. This CDR3 spans 16 amino acids. As DNA, the CDR3 is TGTGCCAGCAGCCAACTAAACAAGGAGGGTGGAAACACCATATATTTT. The encoded protein is CASSQLNKEGGNTIYF.

This chain joins TRBV19 and TRBJ1-2; D remains unclear. V dropped 5 bases and J dropped 5 bases, with 15 bases sitting between them. CDR3 length: 14 residues. CDR1 is LNHDA, CDR2 SQIVND, per germline (reference sequence). The CDR3 DNA reads TGTGCCAGTAGTGCCCTCGTGGTAGCATATGGCTACACCTTC. Residues: CASSALVVAYGYTF.

The J gene is TRBJ1-4, the V gene TRBV7-6, with a weak D call TRBD1 (5 bases). Trimming pared 5 bases from V and 0 bases from J, leaving 13 bases between. Germline V gene data show CDR1 as SGHVS and CDR2 as FNYEAQ. The CDR3 runs to 16 residues. The CDR3 reads CASSPRDGSTNEKLFF. DNA for the CDR3: TGTGCCAGCAGCCCGCGGGACGGCTCAACTAATGAAAAACTGTTTTTT.

This clone has only a few counts. At the DNA level, this CDR3 is encoded by other sequences in the same sample as well. This chain links TRBV5-1 with TRBJ1-1; TRBD1 agrees at 9 bases. Losses at the gene ends were 3 bases for V and 3 bases for J; bases not matched to a gene: 6. Germline V gene lookup returns CDR1 SGHRS and CDR2 YFSETQ. This CDR3 has 15 residues. In DNA form, the CDR3 reads TGCGCCAGCAGCTGGGGGACAGGGTCGTACACTGAAGCTTTCTTT. It specifies CASSWGTGSYTEAFF.

In this sample, this clone turned up once. The rearrangement links TRBV12-3 or TRBV12-4 to TRBJ1-5, with D unresolved. V was trimmed by 0 bases and J by 7 bases, leaving 7 bases between them. The CDR3 is made up of 13 amino acids. CDR3 in amino acids: CASSLAGKQPQHF. The CDR3 DNA reads TGTGCCAGCAGTTTAGCGGGGAAGCAGCCCCAGCATTTT.